Reported below is one T cell receptor (beta chain). MiXCR was run by TCRdb on the RT-PCR reads, yielding one entry per CDR3 protein. The sample carries hundreds of thousands of distinct CDR3 sequences, roughly 17% recorded once. The data stem from a study of patients and donors after allogeneic stem cell transplantation. Germline lookup yields CDR1 SGHTA and CDR2 FQGNSA. This CDR3 spans 12 amino acids. Trimming stripped 2 bases from V and 9 bases from J, with 11 bases between. V gene TRBV7-2 combines with J gene TRBJ2-7; tentatively, D is TRBD1 or TRBD2 (5 bases each). This clonotype originated in a human donor who was either an allogeneic HSCT recipient or a stem cell or donor lymphocyte infusion donor (not recorded which). It is not recorded whose cells these are; they may come from a transplant donor. The sequenced material came from blood, either unsorted or a sorted T cell fraction (not recorded which). CDR3 sequence: CASSLTGTGQYF. CDR3 DNA: TGTGCCAGCAGCTTAACCGGGACGGGGCAGTACTTC.